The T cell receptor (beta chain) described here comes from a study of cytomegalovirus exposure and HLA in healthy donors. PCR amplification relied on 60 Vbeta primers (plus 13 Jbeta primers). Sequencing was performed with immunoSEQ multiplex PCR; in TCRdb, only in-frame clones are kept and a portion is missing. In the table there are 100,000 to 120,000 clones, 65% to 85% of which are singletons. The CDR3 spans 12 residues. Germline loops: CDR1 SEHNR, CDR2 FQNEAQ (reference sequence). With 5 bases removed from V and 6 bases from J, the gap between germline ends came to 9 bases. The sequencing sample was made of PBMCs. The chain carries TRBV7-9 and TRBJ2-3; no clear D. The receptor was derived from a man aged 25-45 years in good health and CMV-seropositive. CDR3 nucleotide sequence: TGTGCCAGCAGCCAGACGAGGGATACGCAGTATTTT. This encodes CASSQTRDTQYF.